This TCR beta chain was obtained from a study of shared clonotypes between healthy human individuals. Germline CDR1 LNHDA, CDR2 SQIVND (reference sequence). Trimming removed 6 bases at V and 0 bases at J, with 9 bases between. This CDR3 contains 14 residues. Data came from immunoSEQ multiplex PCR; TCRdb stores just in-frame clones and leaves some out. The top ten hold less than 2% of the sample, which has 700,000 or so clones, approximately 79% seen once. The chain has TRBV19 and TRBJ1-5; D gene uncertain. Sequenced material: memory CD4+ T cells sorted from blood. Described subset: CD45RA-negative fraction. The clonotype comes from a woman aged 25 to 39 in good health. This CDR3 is CASSLRRSNQPQHF. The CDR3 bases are TGTGCCAGTAGCCTCAGGCGTAGCAATCAGCCCCAGCATTTT.